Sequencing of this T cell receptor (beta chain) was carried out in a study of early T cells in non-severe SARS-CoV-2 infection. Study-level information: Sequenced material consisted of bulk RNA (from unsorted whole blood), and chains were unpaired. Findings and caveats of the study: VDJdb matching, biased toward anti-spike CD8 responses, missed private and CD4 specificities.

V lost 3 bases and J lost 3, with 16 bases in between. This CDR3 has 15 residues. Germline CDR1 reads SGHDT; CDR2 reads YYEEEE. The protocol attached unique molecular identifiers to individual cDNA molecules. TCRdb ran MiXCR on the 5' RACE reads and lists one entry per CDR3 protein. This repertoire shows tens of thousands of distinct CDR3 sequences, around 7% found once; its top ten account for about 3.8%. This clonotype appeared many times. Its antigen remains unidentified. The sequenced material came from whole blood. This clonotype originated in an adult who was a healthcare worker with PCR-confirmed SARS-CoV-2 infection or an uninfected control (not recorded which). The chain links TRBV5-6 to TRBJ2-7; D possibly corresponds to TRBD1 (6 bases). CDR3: CASSSTDSDYYEQYF. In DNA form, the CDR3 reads TGTGCCAGCAGCTCAACGGACAGCGATTACTACGAGCAGTACTTC. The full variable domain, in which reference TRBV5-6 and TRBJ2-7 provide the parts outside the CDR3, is DAGVTQSPTHLIKTRGQQVTLRCSPKSGHDTVSWYQQALGQGPQFIFQYYEEEERQRGNFPDRFSGHQFPNYSSELNVNALLLGDSALYLCASSSTDSDYYEQYFGPGTRLTVT.